This TCR beta chain emerged from a study of T-cell memory formation after mild COVID-19. Study as a whole: Largely, TCR clusters stayed within a single donor.

The CDR3 is 17 residues long. The V gene's germline CDR1 is LGHNA and CDR2 YSLEER. V was trimmed by 0 bases and J by 6 bases, leaving 20 bases between them. General study points: Clones contracting across day 15 to 85 had a balanced CD4/CD8 profile; later expanding clones leaned CD4+. Among CD4+ contracting clones, most were CM and EM, and CD8+ ones EMRA.

This clonotype has more than one count but fewer than ten. Its antigen remains unknown. The TCR alpha and TCR beta cDNA libraries, bearing sample barcodes and UMIs, were generated by 5'RACE using constant-segment primers. Using its own MiXCR run on the 5' RACE reads, TCRdb lists one record per CDR3 protein. The table records approximately 210,000 distinct CDR3 sequences, more than 25% of them present only once. Sample: PBMCs or a T cell subset sorted from them (not recorded which). The sequence was collected from an adult woman who had mild COVID-19 (a few samples of this study predate the infection). Cell type and time point are not known. The chain couples TRBV4-3 to TRBJ1-2, with D unresolved. CDR3 bases: TGCGCCAGCAGCCAAGATTGGGCGGCCGGACTCGGCCATGGCTACACCTTC. Translating it yields CASSQDWAAGLGHGYTF.